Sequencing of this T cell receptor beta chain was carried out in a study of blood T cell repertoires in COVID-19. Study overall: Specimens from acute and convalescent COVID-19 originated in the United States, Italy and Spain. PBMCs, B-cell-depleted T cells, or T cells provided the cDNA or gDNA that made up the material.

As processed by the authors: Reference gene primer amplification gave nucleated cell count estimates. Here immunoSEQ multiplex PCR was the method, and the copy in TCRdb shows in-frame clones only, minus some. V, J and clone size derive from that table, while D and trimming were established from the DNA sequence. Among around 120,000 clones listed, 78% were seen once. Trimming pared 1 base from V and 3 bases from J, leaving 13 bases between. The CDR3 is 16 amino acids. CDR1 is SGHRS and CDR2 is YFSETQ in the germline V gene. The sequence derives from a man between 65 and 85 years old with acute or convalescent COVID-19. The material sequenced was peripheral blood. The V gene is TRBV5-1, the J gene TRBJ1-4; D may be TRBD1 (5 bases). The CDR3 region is CASSLKGVQANEKLFF. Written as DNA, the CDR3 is TGCGCCAGCAGCTTGAAAGGGGTTCAAGCTAATGAAAAACTGTTTTTT.